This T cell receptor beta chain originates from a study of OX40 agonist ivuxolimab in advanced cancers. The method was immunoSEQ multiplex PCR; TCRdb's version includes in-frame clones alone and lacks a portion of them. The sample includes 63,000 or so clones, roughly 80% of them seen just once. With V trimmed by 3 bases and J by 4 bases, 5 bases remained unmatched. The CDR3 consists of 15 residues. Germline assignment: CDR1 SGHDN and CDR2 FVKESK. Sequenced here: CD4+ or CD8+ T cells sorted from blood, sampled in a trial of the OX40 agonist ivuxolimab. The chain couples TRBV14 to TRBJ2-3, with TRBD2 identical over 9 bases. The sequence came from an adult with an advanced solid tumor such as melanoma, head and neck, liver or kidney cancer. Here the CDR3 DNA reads TGTGCCAGCAGCCAGCGGGGGGGCCGGGCAGATACGCAGTATTTT. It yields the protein CASSQRGGRADTQYF.